This T cell receptor beta chain stems from a study of T cell responses to AZD1222 COVID-19 vaccine. Using immunoSEQ multiplex PCR, the repertoire was profiled, and TCRdb retains in-frame clones only, with some absent. The table lists 150,000 to 200,000 clones, roughly 94% of them singletons. A note on this clone: The antigen is unknown.

General observations from the study: Baseline testing showed seropositivity in only six or seven AZD1222 recipients. Clonal diversity may have been underestimated, and the donors were mostly white British, with more females than males. Of spike-specific TCRs, nearly half reportedly target regions left unmutated in variants.

Germline V gene sequence: CDR1 MNHEY, CDR2 SVGAGI. The CDR3 has 15 residues. V was pared by 2 bases and J by 4 bases, with 11 bases between. Sequencing was performed on peripheral blood, taken on day 0 of AZD1222 vaccination. The clonotype was recovered from an adult in good health. This chain links TRBV6-5 with TRBJ2-2, with D maybe TRBD2 (5 bases). The CDR3 nucleotides read TGTGCCAGCAGTTACATGGGAGAAAGCACCGGGGAGCTGTTTTTT. It is translated as CASSYMGESTGELFF.